The rows below give T cell receptor beta chains drawn from one sample of a study of shared clonotypes between healthy human individuals. Profiled with immunoSEQ multiplex PCR; TCRdb holds only in-frame clones, not every one. This sample has around 1.5 million clones; 98% occur once, and the top ten carry approximately 0.45%. Sequencing used naive CD4+ T cells sorted from blood. These receptors were taken from a man under 40 in good health. Each CDR3 is given with its conserved first and last residue. Fields, in order: CDR3 protein, V gene, CDR3 length, clone size. Size is stated for part of the rows, as once, few or many counts, or as a class when the clone is expanded.

CDR3: CSASGGTEAFF; V: TRBV20-1; length: 11; size: .
CDR3: CASRGADTQYF; V: TRBV5-4; length: 11; size: once
CDR3: CASSRIGRSYEQYF; V: TRBV11-2; length: 14; size: .
CDR3: CATEASGTSPGELFF; V: TRBV10-3; length: 15; size: .
CDR3: CAISVGGARTDTQYF; V: TRBV10-3; length: 15; size: .
CDR3: CASTPGLAETQYF; V: TRBV2; length: 13; size: .
CDR3: CASSEGLRSSYEQYF; V: TRBV5-5; length: 15; size: .
CDR3: CASSLWVTAEAFF; V: TRBV28; length: 13; size: .
CDR3: CASSLGAGHSYEQYF; V: TRBV5-6; length: 15; size: .
CDR3: CASSEQGNSYEQYF; V: TRBV2; length: 14; size: .
CDR3: CASIPRVAGGPNEQFF; V: TRBV10-2; length: 16; size: .
CDR3: CASSVDQGYEQYF; V: TRBV9; length: 13; size: .
CDR3: CSVPGGSSYNEQFF; V: TRBV29-1; length: 14; size: .
CDR3: CASSLTRDTQYF; V: TRBV4-1; length: 12; size: .
CDR3: CASSPLRGGYEQYF; V: TRBV4-3; length: 14; size: .
CDR3: CASSQAGVGDTQYF; V: TRBV4-3; length: 14; size: .
CDR3: CASSLGEWNTEAFF; V: TRBV5-1; length: 14; size: .
CDR3: CASSFDGELFF; V: TRBV28; length: 11; size: .
CDR3: CASSQDLAGAPYNEQFF; V: TRBV4-3; length: 17; size: .
CDR3: CATSRARTSGKIGNEQFF; V: TRBV15; length: 18; size: .
CDR3: CASSRGGTGDQPQHF; V: TRBV14; length: 15; size: .
CDR3: CASSKTGSSYEQYF; V: TRBV6-5; length: 14; size: .
CDR3: CAPTGGAQPQHF; V: TRBV21-1; length: 12; size: .
CDR3: CATSREGDKTYEQYF; V: TRBV15; length: 15; size: once
CDR3: CASSGQGNEKLFF; V: TRBV6-1; length: 13; size: .